The rows below give T cell receptor beta chains drawn from one sample of a study of blood T cell repertoires in COVID-19. TCRdb keeps only in-frame clones here, not all; method: immunoSEQ multiplex PCR. The data contain over 200,000 clones, almost 90% of them singletons. The sample consisted of peripheral blood. These receptors originate from a woman in her sixties or seventies with acute or convalescent COVID-19. Both conserved end residues are part of each CDR3. A D gene is named only where the DNA matches it firmly. Part of the rows lack a size; the others show once, few, many or a class for expanded clones.

V gene	clone size	D gene	J gene	CDR3 DNA	CDR3 protein
TRBV9	-	TRBD2	TRBJ2-5	TGTGCCAGCAGCGCTAGCGGGGGGGCGCTCCCAGAGACCCAGTACTTC	CASSASGGALPETQYF
TRBV5-6	-	TRBD1	TRBJ1-2	TGTGCCAGCAGCGAACTCCGGGACAGGGCTGGCTACACCTTC	CASSELRDRAGYTF
TRBV4-1	-	-	TRBJ2-1	TGCGCCAGCAGTATTTTGAAATTGGGGACTTTGAGAAATGAGCAGTTCTTC	CASSILKLGTLRNEQFF
TRBV19	-	-	TRBJ1-1	TGTGCCAGTAGTTCGGTCACGACTGGGAACACTGAAGCTTTCTTT	CASSSVTTGNTEAFF
TRBV16	-	-	TRBJ1-1	TGTGCCAGCAGCCCCCAGTCCAACACTGAAGCTTTCTTT	CASSPQSNTEAFF
TRBV10-2	-	-	TRBJ2-7	TGCGCCAGCAGCTGGGACTCAAACTACGAGCAGTACTTC	CASSWDSNYEQYF
TRBV20-1	-	-	TRBJ2-1	TGCAGTGCTAGGCTGCGGTATGATCGGTTCTTC	CSARLRYDRFF
TRBV6-5	-	-	TRBJ1-3	TGTGCCAGCAGGACAGTTCAAAACACCATATATTTT	CASRTVQNTIYF
TRBV3-1/TRBV3-2	-	TRBD2	TRBJ2-5	TGTGCCAGCAGCACCCGGACTAGTTTAGGGCGAGAGACCCAGTACTTC	CASSTRTSLGRETQYF
TRBV6-5	-	-	TRBJ2-3	TGTGCCAGCAGCCCGACCTCCGGGAGAGATACGCAGTATTTT	CASSPTSGRDTQYF
TRBV27	-	TRBD2	TRBJ2-7	TGTGCCAGCAGTTTATCTGGGGCTAGCGGGAGATACGAGCAGTACTTC	CASSLSGASGRYEQYF
TRBV27	once	-	TRBJ2-7	TGTGCCAGCAGTTTAGCGCTGGTGAACAGCCGCTACGAGCAGTACTTC	CASSLALVNSRYEQYF
TRBV19	-	TRBD2	TRBJ2-7	TGTGCCAGTAGGGTCGGGGGGGCCGGAGGCGAGCAGTACTTC	CASRVGGAGGEQYF
TRBV28	-	-	TRBJ2-4	TGTGCCAGCAGTTTACAGTTGACCAAAAACATTCAGTACTTC	CASSLQLTKNIQYF
TRBV25-1	-	-	TRBJ1-6	TGTGCCAGCAGTGATTTGGGGCGTTCACCCCTCCACTTT	CASSDLGRSPLHF
TRBV5-4	-	-	TRBJ1-2	TGTGCCAGCAGCGGGAGGCAGGGTTTGAATGGCTACACCTTC	CASSGRQGLNGYTF
TRBV4-1	-	-	TRBJ1-5	TGCGCCAGCAGCCAAGATCATCGGCAACTACTACAGCCCCAGCATTTT	CASSQDHRQLLQPQHF
TRBV5-1	-	-	TRBJ1-4	TGCGCCAGCAGCTTGGGTGTTGAGTCTGAAAAACTGTTTTTT	CASSLGVESEKLFF
TRBV6-5	-	TRBD1	TRBJ2-3	TGTGCCAGCAGGACCGGGACAGGGGGCACAGATACGCAGTATTTT	CASRTGTGGTDTQYF
TRBV18	once	-	TRBJ2-2	TGTGCCAGCTCACCCTTCAGGGGGGACACCGGGGAGCTGTTTTTT	CASSPFRGDTGELFF
TRBV2	once	TRBD2	TRBJ2-3	TGTGCCAGCAGTGGGCCTCTAGCGGAAAGCACAGATACGCAGTATTTT	CASSGPLAESTDTQYF
TRBV6-1	few	TRBD1	TRBJ2-7	TGTGCCAGCAGTGATTACAGGGGGCCCTACGAGCAGTACTTC	CASSDYRGPYEQYF
TRBV7-9	-	-	TRBJ1-1	TGTGCCAGCAGCTTAGGGGTAGGGGATAACACTGAAGCTTTCTTT	CASSLGVGDNTEAFF